Sequencing of this T cell receptor beta chain was carried out in a study of control samples from healthy donors and cancer patients. The V gene lost 3 bases and the J gene lost 1 base, with 7 bases spanning the gap. Germline loops: CDR1 LNHDA, CDR2 SQIVND (reference sequence). CDR3 length: 14 residues. Data came from immunoSEQ multiplex PCR; TCRdb stores just in-frame clones and leaves some out. The sample carries around 70,000 clones, around 80% recorded once. Sequenced input: blood. The chain joins TRBV19 to TRBJ1-5; D gene ambiguous. The sequence was collected from a man aged 60-69 years in good health. CDR3 nucleotides: TGTGCCAGTAGTATTTCTGTGAGCAATCAGCCCCAGCATTTT. It encodes CASSISVSNQPQHF.